The present entry profiles one TCR beta chain with its context. This entry belongs to a study of blood T cell repertoires in COVID-19. Study-level information: Some COVID-19 samples were acute and others convalescent; all came from the United States, Italy and Spain.

CDR1 is LGHNA, CDR2 YNFKEQ, per germline. The CDR3 length is 16 residues. V lost 3 bases, J lost 2 bases, and 10 bases stayed unmatched. Method: immunoSEQ multiplex PCR; TCRdb's copy keeps in-frame clones and lacks some. In the table there are about 180,000 clones, about 88% of which are singletons. The V call is TRBV4-2, the J call TRBJ2-7; 7 bases are shared with TRBD1. Sample: PBMCs or T cells enriched from blood (not recorded which). The TCR sequence derives from a woman younger than 35 who had recovered from COVID-19. The CDR3 protein is CASSQAAGTATYEQYF. The CDR3 nucleotides are TGTGCCAGCAGCCAGGCGGCCGGGACAGCGACCTACGAGCAGTACTTC.